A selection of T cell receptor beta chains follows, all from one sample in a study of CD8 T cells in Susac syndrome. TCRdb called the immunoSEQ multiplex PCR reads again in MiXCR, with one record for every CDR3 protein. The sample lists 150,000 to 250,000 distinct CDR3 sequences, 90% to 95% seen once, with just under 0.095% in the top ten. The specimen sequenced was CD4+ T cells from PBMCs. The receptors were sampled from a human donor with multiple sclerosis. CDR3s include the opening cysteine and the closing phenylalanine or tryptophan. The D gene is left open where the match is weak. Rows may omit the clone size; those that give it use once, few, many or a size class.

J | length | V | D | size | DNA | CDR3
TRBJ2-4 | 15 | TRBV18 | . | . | TGTGCCAGCTCACCGGAGGGGAAGACCAAAAACATTCAGTACTTC | CASSPEGKTKNIQYF
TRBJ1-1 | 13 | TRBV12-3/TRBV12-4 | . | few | TGTGCCAGCAAACGGACAGTGAACACTGAAGCTTTCTTT | CASKRTVNTEAFF
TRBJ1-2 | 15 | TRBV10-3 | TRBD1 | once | TGTGCCATCAGTGAAACGCGGGACAGCTTCAATGGCTACACCTTC | CAISETRDSFNGYTF
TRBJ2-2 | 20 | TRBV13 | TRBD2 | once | TGTGCCAGCAGCGTGCGACTAGCGGGAGAGAGGGCGGCGAACACCGGGGAGCTGTTTTTT | CASSVRLAGERAANTGELFF
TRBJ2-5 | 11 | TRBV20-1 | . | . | TGCAGTGCTAGACTTCAAGAGACCCAGTACTTC | CSARLQETQYF
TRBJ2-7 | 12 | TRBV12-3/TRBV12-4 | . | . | TGTGCCAGCAGTTTCGGGGCCTACGAGCAGTACTTC | CASSFGAYEQYF
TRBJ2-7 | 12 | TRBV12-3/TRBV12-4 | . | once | TGTGCCAGCAGCTACCTATTGGGGGAGCAGTACTTC | CASSYLLGEQYF
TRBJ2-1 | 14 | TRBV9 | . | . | TGTGCCAGCAGCGAGGGAGCGTACGAGGATGAGCAGTTCTTC | CASSEGAYEDEQFF
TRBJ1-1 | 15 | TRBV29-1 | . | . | TGCAGCGTTGAGTTCATGGGCACCATGGGGACTGAAGCTTTCTTT | CSVEFMGTMGTEAFF
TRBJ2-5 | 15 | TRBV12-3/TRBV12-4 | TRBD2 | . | TGTGCCAGCAGTTTCGCTAGCGGGGGAGGGGAGACCCAGTACTTC | CASSFASGGGETQYF
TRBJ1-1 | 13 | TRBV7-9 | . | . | TGTGCCAGCAGCTTAGAACAGAACACTGAAGCTTTCTTT | CASSLEQNTEAFF
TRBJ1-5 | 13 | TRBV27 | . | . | TGTGCCAGCTCCTGGGGCAGAGATCAGCCCCAGCATTTT | CASSWGRDQPQHF
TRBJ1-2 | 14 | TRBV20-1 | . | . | TGCAGTGCTAGAGCCGGAATCTTTAACTATGGCTACACCTTC | CSARAGIFNYGYTF
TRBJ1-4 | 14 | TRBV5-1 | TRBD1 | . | TGCGCCAGCAGCCCACAGGGGACTAATGAAAAACTGTTTTTT | CASSPQGTNEKLFF
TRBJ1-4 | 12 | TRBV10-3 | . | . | TGTGCCATCAGTACAGGGCGGGAAAAACTGTTTTTT | CAISTGREKLFF
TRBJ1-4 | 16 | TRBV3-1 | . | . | TGTGCCAGCAGCCAACGTTCCTTGGGGGAAGGGGAAAAACTGTTTTTT | CASSQRSLGEGEKLFF
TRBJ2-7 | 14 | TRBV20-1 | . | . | TGCAGTGCTACTCTGGACACCCTGAGGGGCGAGCAGTACTTC | CSATLDTLRGEQYF
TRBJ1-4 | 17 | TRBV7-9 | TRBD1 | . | TGTGCCACAAGCGGGGGACAGGGCCGACGGTCGGGTGAAAAACTGTTTTTT | CATSGGQGRRSGEKLFF
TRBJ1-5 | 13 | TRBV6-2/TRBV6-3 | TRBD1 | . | TGTGCCGCTCGGGACAGGGCCGATCAGCCCCAGCATTTT | CAARDRADQPQHF
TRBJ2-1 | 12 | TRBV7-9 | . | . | TGTGCCAGTGGGTTGGCTCTTAATGAGCAGTTCTTC | CASGLALNEQFF
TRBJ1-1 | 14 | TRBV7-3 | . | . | TGTGCCAGCAGCTCACAGGGAAGGGACACTGAAGCTTTCTTT | CASSSQGRDTEAFF
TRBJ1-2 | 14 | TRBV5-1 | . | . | TGCGCCAGCAGCTCCCAGCAATCCAACTATGGCTACACCTTC | CASSSQQSNYGYTF
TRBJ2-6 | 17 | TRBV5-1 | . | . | TGCGCCAGCAGCCCGTTCGCTTTCCCTCAGGGGGCCAACGTCCTGACTTTC | CASSPFAFPQGANVLTF
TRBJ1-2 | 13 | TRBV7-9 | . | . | TGTGCCAGCAGTTGGACGGGACCTATGGGCTACACCTTC | CASSWTGPMGYTF
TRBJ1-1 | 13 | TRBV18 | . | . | TGTGCCAGCTCACCTCCAGAGAACACTGAAGCTTTCTTT | CASSPPENTEAFF
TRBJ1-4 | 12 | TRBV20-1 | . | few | TGCAGTGTGGTTGGGACTAATGAAAAACTGTTTTTT | CSVVGTNEKLFF
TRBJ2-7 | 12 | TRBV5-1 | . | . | TGCGCCAGCAGCCCCACCACAGGGGAGCAGTACTTC | CASSPTTGEQYF
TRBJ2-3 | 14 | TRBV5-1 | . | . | TGCGCCAGCAGCCCTTGGGGGGGCGCAGATACGCAGTATTTT | CASSPWGGADTQYF
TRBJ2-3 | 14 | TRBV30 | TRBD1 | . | TGTGCCTGGAGTAGGGGGCTATCCCCAGATACGCAGTATTTT | CAWSRGLSPDTQYF
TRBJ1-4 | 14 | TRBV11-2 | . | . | TGTGCCAGCAGCTATCGGAGGCAGGATGAAAAACTGTTTTTT | CASSYRRQDEKLFF
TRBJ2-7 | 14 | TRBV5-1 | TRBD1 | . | TGCGCCAGCAGCCCGCGACAGGGGGCCTACGAGCAGTACTTC | CASSPRQGAYEQYF
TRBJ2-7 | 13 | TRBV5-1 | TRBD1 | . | TGCGCCAGCCGGGACAGCCTCTCCTACGAGCAGTACTTC | CASRDSLSYEQYF
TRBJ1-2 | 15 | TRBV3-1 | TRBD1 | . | TGTGCCAGCAGCCCGTTGGGACAGGGGAACTATGGCTACACCTTC | CASSPLGQGNYGYTF
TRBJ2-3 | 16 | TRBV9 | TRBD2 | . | TGTGCCAGCAGCGTAAGAGCGGGGGGGCCTCAAGATACGCAGTATTTT | CASSVRAGGPQDTQYF
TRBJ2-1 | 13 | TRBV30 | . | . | TGTGCCTGGAAGCTAGCGATTGCACCTGAGCAGTTCTTC | CAWKLAIAPEQFF
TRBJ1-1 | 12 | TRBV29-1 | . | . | TGCAGCGACGACACCGCACACGAAGGAGCTTTCTTT | CSDDTAHEGAFF
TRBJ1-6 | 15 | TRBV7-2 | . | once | TGTGCCAGCGACCGGACCCGGGCTAATAATTCACCCCTCCACTTT | CASDRTRANNSPLHF
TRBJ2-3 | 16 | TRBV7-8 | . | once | TGTGCCAGCAGCTTAGGGCAAGCGAGGGTCCCAGATACGCAGTATTTT | CASSLGQARVPDTQYF
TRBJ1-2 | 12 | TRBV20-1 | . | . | TGCAGTGCTACTGGCCAGAACTATGGCTACACCTTC | CSATGQNYGYTF
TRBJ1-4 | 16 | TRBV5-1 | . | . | TGCGCCAGCAGCGGGGCCCGGACAGAGTCTAATGAAAAACTGTTTTTT | CASSGARTESNEKLFF